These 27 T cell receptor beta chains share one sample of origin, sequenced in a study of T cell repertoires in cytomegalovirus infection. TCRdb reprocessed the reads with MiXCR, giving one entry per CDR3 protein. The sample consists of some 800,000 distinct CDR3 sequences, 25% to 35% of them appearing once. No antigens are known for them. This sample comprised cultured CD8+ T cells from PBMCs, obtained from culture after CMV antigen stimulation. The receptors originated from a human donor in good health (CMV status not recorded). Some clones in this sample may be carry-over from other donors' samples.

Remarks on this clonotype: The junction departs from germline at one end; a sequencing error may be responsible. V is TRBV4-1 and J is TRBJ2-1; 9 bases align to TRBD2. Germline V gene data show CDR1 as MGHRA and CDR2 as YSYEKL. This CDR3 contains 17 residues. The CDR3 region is CASSQDQGGGAPFQQFF. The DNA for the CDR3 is TGTGCCAGCAGCCAAGATCAGGGCGGGGGGGCCCCCTTCCAGCAGTTCTTC.

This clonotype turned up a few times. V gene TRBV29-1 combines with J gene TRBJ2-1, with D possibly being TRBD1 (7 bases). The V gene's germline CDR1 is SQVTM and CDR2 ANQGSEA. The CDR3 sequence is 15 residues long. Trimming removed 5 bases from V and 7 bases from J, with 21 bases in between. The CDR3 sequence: CSVRSKDRRGNEQFF. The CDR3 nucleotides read TGCAGCGTTCGGTCTAAGGACAGGCGGGGAAATGAGCAGTTCTTC.

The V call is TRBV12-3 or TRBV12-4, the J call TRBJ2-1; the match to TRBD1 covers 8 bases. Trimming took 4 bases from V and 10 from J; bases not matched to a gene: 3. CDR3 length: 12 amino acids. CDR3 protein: CASSWTGREQFF. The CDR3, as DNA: TGTGCCAGCAGTTGGACAGGGAGGGAGCAGTTCTTC.

As DNA, the CDR3 is TGTGCCAGCAGCGTTGTGGGAGTAGGCGATGAGCAGTTCTTC. This gives the protein CASSVVGVGDEQFF. The chain couples TRBV9 to TRBJ2-1, with D possibly matching TRBD2 (5 bases). The CDR3 has 14 residues. V was cut by 2 bases and J by 8 bases, with 14 bases left in between. CDR1 SGDLS and CDR2 YYNGEE come from the germline V gene.

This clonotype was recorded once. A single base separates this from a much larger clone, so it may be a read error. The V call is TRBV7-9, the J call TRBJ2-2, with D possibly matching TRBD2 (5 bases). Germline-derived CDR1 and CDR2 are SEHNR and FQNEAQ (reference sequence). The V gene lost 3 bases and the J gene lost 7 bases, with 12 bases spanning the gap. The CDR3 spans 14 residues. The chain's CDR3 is CASSFPKEVGELFF. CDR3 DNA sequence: TGTGCCAGCAGCTTCCCGAAGGAGGTCGGGGAGCTGTTTTTT.

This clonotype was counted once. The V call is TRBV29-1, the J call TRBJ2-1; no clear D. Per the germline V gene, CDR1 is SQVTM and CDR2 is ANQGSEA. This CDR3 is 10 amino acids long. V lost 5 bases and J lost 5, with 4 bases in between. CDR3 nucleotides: TGCAGCGTTCCCCACAATGAGCAGTTCTTC. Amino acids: CSVPHNEQFF.

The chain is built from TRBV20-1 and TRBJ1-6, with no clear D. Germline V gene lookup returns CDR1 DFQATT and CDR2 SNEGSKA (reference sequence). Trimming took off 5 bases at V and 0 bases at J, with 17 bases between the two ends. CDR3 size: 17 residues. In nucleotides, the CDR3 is TGCAGTGCTTTATGGGAGGTTCTGGGCTCCTATAATTCACCCCTCCACTTT. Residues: CSALWEVLGSYNSPLHF.

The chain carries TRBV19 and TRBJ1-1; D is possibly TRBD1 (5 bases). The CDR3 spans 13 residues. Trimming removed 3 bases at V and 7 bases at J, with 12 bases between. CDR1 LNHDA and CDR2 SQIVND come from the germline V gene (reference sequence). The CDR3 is CASSMIGADEAFF. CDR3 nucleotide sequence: TGTGCCAGTAGTATGATCGGGGCAGATGAAGCTTTCTTT.

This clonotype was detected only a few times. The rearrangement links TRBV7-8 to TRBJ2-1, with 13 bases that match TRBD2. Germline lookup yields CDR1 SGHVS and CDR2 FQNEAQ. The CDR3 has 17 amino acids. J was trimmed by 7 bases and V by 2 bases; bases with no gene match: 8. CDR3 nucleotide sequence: TGTGCCAGCAGCTTACCCGATCAGGGACTAGCGGGGAATGAGCAGTTCTTC. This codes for CASSLPDQGLAGNEQFF.

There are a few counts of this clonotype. CDR3: CASSFRTGEYYEQYF. In DNA form, the CDR3 reads TGTGCCAGCAGCTTCCGGACAGGGGAATACTACGAGCAGTACTTC. V usage is TRBV7-8 and J usage is TRBJ2-7; TRBD1 aligns across 9 bases. CDR3 length: 15 residues. Trimming at V came to 3 bases and at J to 3 bases, leaving 6 bases not matched to a gene. The germline V gene has CDR1 SGHVS and CDR2 FQNEAQ.

CDR3 sequence: CASSSSGTAYYGYTF. As DNA, the CDR3 is TGTGCCAGCAGCAGTTCCGGGACAGCCTACTATGGCTACACCTTC. The V gene is TRBV6-5, the J gene TRBJ1-2; 7 nucleotides match TRBD1. Germline loops: CDR1 MNHEY, CDR2 SVGAGI. CDR3 length: 15 residues. With 6 bases clipped from V and 3 bases from J, the junction kept 10 bases outside the gene matches.

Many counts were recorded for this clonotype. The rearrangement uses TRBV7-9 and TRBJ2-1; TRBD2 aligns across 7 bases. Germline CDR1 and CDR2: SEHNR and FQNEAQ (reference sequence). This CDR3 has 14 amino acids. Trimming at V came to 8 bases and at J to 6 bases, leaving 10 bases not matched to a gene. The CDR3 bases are TGTGCCAGCGTAACTGGCGGGGGATTCAATGAGCAGTTCTTC. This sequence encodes CASVTGGGFNEQFF.

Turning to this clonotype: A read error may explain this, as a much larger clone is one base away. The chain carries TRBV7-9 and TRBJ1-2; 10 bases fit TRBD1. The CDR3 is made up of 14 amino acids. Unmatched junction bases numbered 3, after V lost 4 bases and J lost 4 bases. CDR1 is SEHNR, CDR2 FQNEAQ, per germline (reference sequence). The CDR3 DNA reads TGTGCCAGCAGCTCCTGGACAGGGGGCTATGGCTACACCTTC. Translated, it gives CASSSWTGGYGYTF.

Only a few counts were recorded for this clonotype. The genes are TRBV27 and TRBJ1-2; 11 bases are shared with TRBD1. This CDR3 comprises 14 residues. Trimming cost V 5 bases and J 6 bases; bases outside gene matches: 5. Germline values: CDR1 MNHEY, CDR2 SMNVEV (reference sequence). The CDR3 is CASSPQDRGHGYTF. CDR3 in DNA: TGTGCCAGCAGTCCACAGGACAGGGGGCATGGCTACACCTTC.

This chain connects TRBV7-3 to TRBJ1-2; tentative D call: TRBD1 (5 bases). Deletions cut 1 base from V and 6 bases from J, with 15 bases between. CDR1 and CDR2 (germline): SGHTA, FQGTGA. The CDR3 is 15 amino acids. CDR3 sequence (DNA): TGTGCCAGCAGCTTAAATCTAGGATCAGGGAATGGCTACACCTTC. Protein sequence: CASSLNLGSGNGYTF.

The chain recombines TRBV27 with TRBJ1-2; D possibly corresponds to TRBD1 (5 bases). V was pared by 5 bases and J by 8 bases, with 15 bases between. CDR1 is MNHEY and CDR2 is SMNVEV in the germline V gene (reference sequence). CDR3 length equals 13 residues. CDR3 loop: CASSGGWGRGYTF. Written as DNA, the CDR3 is TGTGCCAGCAGTGGTGGATGGGGACGGGGCTACACCTTC.

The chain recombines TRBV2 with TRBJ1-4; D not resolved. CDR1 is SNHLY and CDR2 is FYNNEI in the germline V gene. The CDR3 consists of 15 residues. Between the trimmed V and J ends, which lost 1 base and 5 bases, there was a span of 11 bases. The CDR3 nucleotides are TGTGCCAGCAGTGAAGAGGTGAAGCCAAATGAAAAACTGTTTTTT. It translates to CASSEEVKPNEKLFF. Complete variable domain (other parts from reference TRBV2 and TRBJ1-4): EPEVTQTPSHQVTQMGQEVILRCVPISNHLYFYWYRQILGQKVEFLVSFYNNEISEKSEIFDDQFSVERPDGSNFTLKIRSTKLEDSAMYFCASSEEVKPNEKLFFGSGTQLSVL.

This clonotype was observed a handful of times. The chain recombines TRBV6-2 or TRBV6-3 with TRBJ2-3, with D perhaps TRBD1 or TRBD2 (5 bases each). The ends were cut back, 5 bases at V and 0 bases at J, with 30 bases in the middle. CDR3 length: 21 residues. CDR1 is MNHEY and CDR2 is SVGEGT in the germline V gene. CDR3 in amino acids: CASSRWDGTSPEPPSTDTQYF. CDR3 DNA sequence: TGTGCCAGCAGTCGATGGGACGGAACCTCCCCCGAACCTCCTAGCACAGATACGCAGTATTTT.

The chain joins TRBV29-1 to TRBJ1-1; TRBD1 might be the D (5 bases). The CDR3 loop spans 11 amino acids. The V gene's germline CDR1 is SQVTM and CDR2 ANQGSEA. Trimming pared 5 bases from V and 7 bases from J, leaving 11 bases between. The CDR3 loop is CSVTSRDEAFF. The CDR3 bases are TGCAGCGTTACAAGCAGGGATGAAGCTTTCTTT.

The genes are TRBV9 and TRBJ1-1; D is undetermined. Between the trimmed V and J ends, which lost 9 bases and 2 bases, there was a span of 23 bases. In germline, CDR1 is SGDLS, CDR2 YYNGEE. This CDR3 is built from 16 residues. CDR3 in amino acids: CATGVASSYLNTEAFF. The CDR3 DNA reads TGTGCCACCGGAGTCGCCTCTAGTTACCTCAACACTGAAGCTTTCTTT.

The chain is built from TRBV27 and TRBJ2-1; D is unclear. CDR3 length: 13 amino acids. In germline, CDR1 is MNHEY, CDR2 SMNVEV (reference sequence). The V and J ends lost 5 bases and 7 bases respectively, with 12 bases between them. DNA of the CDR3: TGTGCCAGCAGTATTGGACGGAAAAATGAGCAGTTCTTC. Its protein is CASSIGRKNEQFF.

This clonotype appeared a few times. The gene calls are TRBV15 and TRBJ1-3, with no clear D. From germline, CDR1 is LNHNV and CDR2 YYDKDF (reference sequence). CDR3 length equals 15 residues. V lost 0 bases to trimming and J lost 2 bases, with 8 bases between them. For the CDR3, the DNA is TGTGCCACCAGCAGAGATCTGTCCGCTGGAAACACCATATATTTT. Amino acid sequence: CATSRDLSAGNTIYF.

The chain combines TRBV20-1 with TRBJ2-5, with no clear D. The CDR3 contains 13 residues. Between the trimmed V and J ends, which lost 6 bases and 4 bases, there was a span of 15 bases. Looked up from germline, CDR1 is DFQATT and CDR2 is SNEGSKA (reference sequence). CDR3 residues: CSAEILMGETQYF. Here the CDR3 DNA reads TGCAGTGCCGAAATCCTTATGGGAGAGACCCAGTACTTC.

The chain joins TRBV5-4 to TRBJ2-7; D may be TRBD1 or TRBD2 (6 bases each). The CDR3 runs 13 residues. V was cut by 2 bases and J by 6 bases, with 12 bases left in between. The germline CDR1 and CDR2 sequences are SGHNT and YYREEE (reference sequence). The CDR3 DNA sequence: TGTGCCAGCAGCTTCAAAGGGGGAGGCGAGCAGTACTTC. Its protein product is CASSFKGGGEQYF. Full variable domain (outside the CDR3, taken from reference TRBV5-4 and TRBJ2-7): ETGVTQSPTHLIKTRGQQVTLRCSSQSGHNTVSWYQQALGQGPQFIFQYYREEENGRGNFPPRFSGLQFPNYSSELNVNALELDDSALYLCASSFKGGGEQYFGPGTRLTVT.

CDR3 sequence: CASSHRDRLTGELFF. Here the CDR3 DNA reads TGTGCCAGCAGCCACCGGGACAGGCTCACCGGGGAGCTGTTTTTT. This chain connects TRBV3-1 to TRBJ2-2; 8 bases are shared with TRBD1. V trimming: 3 bases; J trimming: 4 bases; junction bases outside the gene matches: 4. The CDR3 contains 15 residues. Germline V gives CDR1 LGHDT, CDR2 YNNKEL (reference sequence).

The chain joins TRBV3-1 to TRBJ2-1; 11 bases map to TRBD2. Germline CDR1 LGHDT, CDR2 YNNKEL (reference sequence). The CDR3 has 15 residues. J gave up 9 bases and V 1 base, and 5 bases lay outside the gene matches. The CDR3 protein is CASSQGSGGAVEQFF. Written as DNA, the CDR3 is TGTGCCAGCAGCCAAGGTAGCGGGGGGGCGGTTGAGCAGTTCTTC.

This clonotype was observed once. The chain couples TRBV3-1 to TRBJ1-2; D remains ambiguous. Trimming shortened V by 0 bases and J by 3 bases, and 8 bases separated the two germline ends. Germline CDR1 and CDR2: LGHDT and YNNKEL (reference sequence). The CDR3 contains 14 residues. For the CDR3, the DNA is TGTGCCAGCAGCCAAGAAGGACGGGACTATGGCTACACCTTC. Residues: CASSQEGRDYGYTF.